The clone carrying this TCR beta chain was detected a few times. The antigen is unknown. This entry belongs to a study of Graves' ophthalmopathy and Graves' hyperthyroidism. Amplification targeted the TCR beta CDR3 regions, with RNA transcripts as the source material. First-round RT-PCR relied on HTBI primers, and a second-round multiplex PCR came next. TCRdb re-derived calls from the multiplex PCR reads in MiXCR, one entry per CDR3 protein. The table has about 660,000 distinct CDR3 sequences, approximately 39% seen once. Study outcomes and limitations: Also, most clonotypes expanded in the thyroid above 0.001 frequency appeared in blood.

Sequencing used peripheral blood. The receptor was isolated from an adult man with Graves' ophthalmopathy.

In DNA, the CDR3 is TGTGCCAGTAGTCCAAGACAGGGACTGAGGGATTCACCCCTCCACTTT. Residues: CASSPRQGLRDSPLHF. The chain carries TRBV19 and TRBJ1-6; TRBD1 matches 7 bases. Germline V gene sequence: CDR1 LNHDA, CDR2 SQIVND (reference sequence). The CDR3 runs 16 residues. Losses at the gene ends were 5 bases for V and 8 bases for J; bases not matched to a gene: 12.